The clone carrying this T cell receptor beta chain was detected many times. Its target is unknown. RNA transcripts were the template for amplifying TCR beta CDR3 regions. The HTBI set primed first-round TCR CDR3 RT-PCR. TCRdb analysed the multiplex PCR reads with MiXCR anew, one entry per CDR3 protein. The sample contains approximately 260,000 distinct CDR3 sequences, about 16% of which appear only once. This sample was included in a study of T cells in Graves' hyperthyroidism and ophthalmopathy. Regarding the study as a whole: Ophthalmopathy and stable hyperthyroidism were separated by a 13 V-J model.

Sample collection date corresponds to first hyperthyroidism diagnosis, prior to any ophthalmopathy symptoms. This sample holds PBMCs from less than 11 ml fresh peripheral blood. Sequenced material: blood. This sequence originates from a woman in her 50s with Graves' hyperthyroidism that later progressed to Graves' ophthalmopathy.

This CDR3 reads CASSLLDSEGEQYF. Here the CDR3 DNA reads TGCGCCAGCAGCTTGTTGGACAGCGAGGGGGAGCAGTACTTC. The genes are TRBV5-1 and TRBJ2-7; maybe TRBD1 (6 bases). V was shortened by 1 base and J by 7 bases, with 15 bases between the two germline ends. CDR1 and CDR2 (germline): SGHRS, YFSETQ. The CDR3 is made up of 14 amino acids.